This T cell receptor beta chain was identified during a study of blood T cell repertoires in COVID-19 (dated by TCRdb to the early 2020s). Concerning the study at large: Samples covering the acute and convalescent phases of COVID-19 were provided by collaborators in the United States, Italy and Spain. The material from the prospective study consisted of cDNA or gDNA derived from T cells, B-cell-depleted T cells, or PBMCs. Deeply sampled blood TCRbeta repertoires from subjects exposed to, actively infected with, or recovered from COVID-19 were included in the dataset. A freely available public database, intended as a resource for researchers studying the immune response to SARS-CoV-2, is where the repertoires were released. The samples were drawn from the first 160 participants of the ongoing ImmuneRACE study and from 1,200 or so subjects provided by 6 global collaborators. A de-identified subject ID, COVID-19 status, age in years and sex were almost always included in the sample metadata. Where HLA class I and class II types were available, the types were taken from metadata supplied by the sample provider, not from assay-based typing.

TCRbeta CDR3 regions were amplified from genomic DNA using the immunoSEQ Assay, a bias-controlled multiplex PCR. Turning to the authors' computational methods: The number of nucleated cells in each sample was estimated from the amplification of reference gene primers within the assay. Sequence reads were collapsed and filtered to measure the absolute abundance of every unique TCRbeta CDR3 rearrangement. For each sample, productive Simpson clonality was calculated as the square root of Simpson's diversity index over productive rearrangements. What TCRdb holds here is the immuneACCESS table cut down to in-frame rearrangements. Part of the clones is not present; checked against another copy, under half of the missing clones reflect an unresolved V gene, and the others are unexplained. The V and J calls and clone size are taken from that table; D and trimming were inferred from the DNA. The sample table holds about 160,000 clones, of which roughly 87% were seen once. 3.9% of the sample is in the top ten clones.

Remarks on this clone: Its antigen is not yet known. No much larger clonotype is one base removed from it; base qualities were not supplied.

Another Seattle source contributed samples from volunteer blood donors who had recovered from COVID-19. Collaborating institutions collected whole blood in K2EDTA tubes following their own protocols. Collaborator samples were shipped for TCRbeta analysis as frozen whole blood, isolated PBMCs, or DNA extracted from either sample type. In the germline V gene, CDR1 corresponds to LGHNA and CDR2 to YSLEER. Between the V and J ends, shortened by 0 bases and 1 base respectively, the junction contains 9 bases. The CDR3 runs 15 residues from the cysteine to the phenylalanine. Only CDR3 DNA remains: 45 bases, in frame from the first base. Summary of the overall study and its limitations: Clinical and demographic metadata were provided uncurated, with the amount varying by source and participant.

Sequenced input: peripheral blood. The sequence joins TRBV4-3 to TRBJ1-1, and perhaps TRBD1 as D gene, on 5 matching bases. This TCR was sampled from a woman between 55 and 75 years old who had recovered from COVID-19. In nucleotides, the sequence is TGCGCCAGCAGCCAAGAACCTCAGGGGAACACTGAAGCTTTCTTT. This sequence encodes CASSQEPQGNTEAFF.